The 18 T cell receptor beta chains below come from one sample, sequenced in a study of blood T cell repertoires in COVID-19. Libraries were prepared by immunoSEQ multiplex PCR; TCRdb keeps only in-frame clonotypes and omits some of them. The sample includes under 200,000 clones, approximately 91% of them seen just once. The sample comprised peripheral blood. Every receptor here comes from a man in his forties or fifties with acute or convalescent COVID-19.

The rearrangement links TRBV27 to TRBJ1-6; D is perhaps TRBD1 (5 bases). V was clipped by 3 bases and J by 8 bases, with 11 bases between them. The CDR3 has 14 residues. Germline loops: CDR1 MNHEY, CDR2 SMNVEV (reference sequence). The DNA of the CDR3 is TGTGCCAGCAGTTTCAGCAGGGTGGATTCACCCCTCCACTTT. This translates into CASSFSRVDSPLHF.

This clone was observed a few times. Other DNA sequences in this sample translate to the same CDR3. The rearrangement links TRBV19 to TRBJ1-3; no definite D call. From germline, CDR1 is LNHDA and CDR2 SQIVND (reference sequence). Trimming took off 3 bases at V and 0 bases at J, with 6 bases between the two ends. The CDR3 contains 14 residues. CDR3 sequence (DNA): TGTGCCAGTAGTATCGTCAGCTCTGGAAACACCATATATTTT. Translation gives CASSIVSSGNTIYF.

V usage is TRBV3-1 (or the pseudogene TRBV3-2) and J usage is TRBJ2-7; tentative D call: TRBD1 (6 bases). Germline assignment: CDR1 LGHDT and CDR2 YNNKEL (reference sequence). Trimming stripped 5 bases from V and 2 bases from J, with 13 bases between. The CDR3 runs 14 residues. CDR3 loop: CASSARDMTYEQYF. The CDR3 DNA sequence: TGTGCCAGCAGCGCGAGGGACATGACCTACGAGCAGTACTTC.

This chain links TRBV28 with TRBJ2-3; D may be TRBD2 (7 bases). Germline V gene data show CDR1 as MDHEN and CDR2 as SYDVKM. The CDR3 extends over 14 amino acids. Trimming took off 5 bases at V and 5 bases at J, with 14 bases between the two ends. The CDR3 loop is CASSRGGAGDTQYF. CDR3 DNA sequence: TGTGCCAGCAGTCGTGGGGGGGCCGGAGATACGCAGTATTTT.

This clone has just one count. The V gene is TRBV28, the J gene TRBJ2-1, with TRBD2 matching 10 bases. Germline assignment: CDR1 MDHEN and CDR2 SYDVKM. With 2 bases clipped from V and 1 base from J, the junction kept 5 bases outside the gene matches. This CDR3 has 17 amino acids. This CDR3 is CASSLSGGALSYNEQFF. The DNA for the CDR3 is TGTGCCAGCAGTTTAAGCGGGGGGGCCTTATCCTACAATGAGCAGTTCTTC.

This rearrangement joins TRBV28 to TRBJ2-7; 9 nucleotides agree with TRBD1. V lost 5 bases and J lost 7; bases outside the gene matches: 12. Germline assignment: CDR1 MDHEN and CDR2 SYDVKM. The CDR3 length is 15 residues. The CDR3 DNA follows: TGTGCCAGCAGTAGTCCGGGACAGGGCATATGGGAGCAGTACTTC. It codes for CASSSPGQGIWEQYF.

The rearrangement links TRBV5-1 to TRBJ1-6; no reliable D call. Germline V gives CDR1 SGHRS, CDR2 YFSETQ. Deletions cut 4 bases from V and 1 base from J, with 9 bases between. The CDR3 runs 15 residues. The CDR3 loop reads CASSASSSYNSPLHF. The CDR3 region has the DNA TGCGCCAGCAGCGCCAGTTCGTCCTATAATTCACCCCTCCACTTT.

This clone was observed a single time. The V and J genes are TRBV4-1 and TRBJ1-2; tentatively, D is TRBD1 (5 bases). Germline V gene lookup returns CDR1 MGHRA and CDR2 YSYEKL. Between the trimmed V and J ends, which lost 1 base and 1 base, there was a span of 13 bases. The CDR3 spans 16 residues. CDR3 sequence reads: CASSQGDRGLNYGYTF. CDR3 nucleotides: TGCGCCAGCAGCCAAGGAGATAGGGGACTTAACTATGGCTACACCTTC.

CDR3: CASGGATGRRAGELFF. The DNA of the CDR3 is TGTGCCAGCGGTGGGGCGACGGGCCGGAGGGCCGGGGAGCTGTTTTTT. V usage is TRBV2 and J usage is TRBJ2-2, with D possibly being TRBD2 (6 bases). Between the trimmed V and J ends, which lost 8 bases and 6 bases, there was a span of 22 bases. Looked up from germline, CDR1 is SNHLY and CDR2 is FYNNEI. CDR3 length equals 16 residues.

This chain connects TRBV20-1 to TRBJ2-5; 11 bases fit TRBD2. V shed 3 bases and J 4 bases; nucleotides not matched to a gene: 1. Germline CDR1 reads DFQATT; CDR2 reads SNEGSKA (reference sequence). The CDR3 is 13 amino acids. For the CDR3, the DNA is TGCAGTGCTAGTACTAGCGGGGGAGAGACCCAGTACTTC. Protein sequence: CSASTSGGETQYF.

The chain uses TRBV5-5 and TRBJ2-7; TRBD2 matches at 7 bases. Germline V lookup: CDR1 SGHKS, CDR2 YYEKEE (reference sequence). The CDR3 is 17 amino acids. After removal of 4 bases from V and 4 bases from J, the junction contained 17 bases not matched to a gene. CDR3 in amino acids: CASSVRGGASTFYEQYV. The CDR3 DNA sequence: TGTGCCAGCAGCGTTAGGGGAGGGGCCAGCACTTTTTACGAGCAGTACGTC.

This clone occurred a few times. This rearrangement joins TRBV9 to TRBJ2-3; 9 bases agree with TRBD1. The CDR3 consists of 15 residues. The germline gives CDR1 SGDLS, CDR2 YYNGEE. The trim removed 0 bases at V and 4 bases at J, leaving 3 bases unmatched. The CDR3 DNA sequence: TGTGCCAGCAGCGTAGGGGACAGGGTGGCAGATACGCAGTATTTT. As protein: CASSVGDRVADTQYF.

Turning to this clone: Other DNA sequences within the sample encode an identical CDR3. The gene calls are TRBV5-6 and TRBJ1-5, with 7 bases matching TRBD1. V was pared by 0 bases and J by 5 bases, with 2 bases of the junction left unmatched. Germline V gives CDR1 SGHDT, CDR2 YYEEEE. The CDR3 is 14 residues long. The CDR3 is CASSLGQGDQPQHF. The CDR3 DNA reads TGTGCCAGCAGCTTGGGGCAGGGGGATCAGCCCCAGCATTTT. The full variable domain, completed using reference TRBV5-6 and TRBJ1-5, is DAGVTQSPTHLIKTRGQQVTLRCSPKSGHDTVSWYQQALGQGPQFIFQYYEEEERQRGNFPDRFSGHQFPNYSSELNVNALLLGDSALYLCASSLGQGDQPQHFGDGTRLSIL.

V and J are TRBV6-6 and TRBJ1-1; 7 bases line up with TRBD1. Per germline, CDR1 MNHNY and CDR2 SVGAGI (reference sequence). The CDR3 has 15 amino acids. Unmatched junction bases numbered 7, after V lost 2 bases and J lost 4 bases. Written as DNA, the CDR3 is TGTGCCAGCAGTTACGGGGGTAGGGGGCTCACTGAAGCTTTCTTT. Translating gives CASSYGGRGLTEAFF.

V and J are TRBV6-6 and TRBJ1-4, with TRBD1 matching 8 bases. The V gene end was trimmed by 5 bases and the J gene end by 7 bases; junction bases not matched to a gene: 6. The CDR3 is 14 residues long. Germline assignment: CDR1 MNHNY and CDR2 SVGAGI (reference sequence). The CDR3 reads CASSPGGAGEKLFF. The CDR3 DNA reads as TGTGCCAGCAGTCCAGGGGGCGCCGGTGAAAAACTGTTTTTT.

The rearrangement joins TRBV29-1 to TRBJ2-7; 12 positions match TRBD2. The CDR3 contains 13 residues. Trimming took 5 bases from V and 6 from J; bases not matched to a gene: 5. The germline gives CDR1 SQVTM, CDR2 ANQGSEA. CDR3: CSVLGLAGSEQYF. The CDR3, as DNA: TGCAGCGTTTTAGGACTAGCGGGGAGCGAGCAGTACTTC.

This sequence joins TRBV11-2 and TRBJ2-5; TRBD2 matches 8 bases. V was pared by 4 bases and J by 4 bases, with 5 bases of the junction left unmatched. In germline, CDR1 is SGHAT, CDR2 FQNNGV. The CDR3 is made up of 14 amino acids. The DNA of the CDR3 is TGTGCCAGCAGCTCCGCTCTAGCGGGAGAGACCCAGTACTTC. Encoded protein: CASSSALAGETQYF.

The gene calls are TRBV5-4 and TRBJ2-7, with 9 bases lining up with TRBD1. This CDR3 is built from 15 residues. CDR1 SGHNT and CDR2 YYREEE come from the germline V gene (reference sequence). V shed 4 bases and J 4 bases; nucleotides not matched to a gene: 9. CDR3 in amino acids: CASSLGGQGQYEQYF. CDR3 DNA: TGTGCCAGCAGCCTGGGGGGACAGGGACAGTACGAGCAGTACTTC.